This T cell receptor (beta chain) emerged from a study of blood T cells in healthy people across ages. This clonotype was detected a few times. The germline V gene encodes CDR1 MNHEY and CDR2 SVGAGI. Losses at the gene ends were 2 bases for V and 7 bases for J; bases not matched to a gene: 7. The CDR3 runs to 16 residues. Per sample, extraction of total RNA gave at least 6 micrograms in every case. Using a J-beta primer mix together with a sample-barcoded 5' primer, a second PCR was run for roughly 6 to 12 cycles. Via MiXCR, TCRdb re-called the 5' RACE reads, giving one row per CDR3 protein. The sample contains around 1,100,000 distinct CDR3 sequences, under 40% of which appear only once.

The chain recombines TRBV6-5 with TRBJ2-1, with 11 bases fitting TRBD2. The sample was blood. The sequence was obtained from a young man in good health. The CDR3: CASSYLSGGGSNEQFF. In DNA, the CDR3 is TGTGCCAGCAGTTACCTTAGCGGGGGGGGTAGTAATGAGCAGTTCTTC.